These 19 T cell receptor beta chains were sequenced from one sample in a study of Ad26.COV2.S vaccination and SARS-CoV-2 variants. The treatment here: some 20 received Ad26.COV2.S at low or high dose, single or two shots; about five received placebo; per-sample allocation not given. On day 63 after the first injection, vaccine and placebo recipients gave samples. The repertoire was sequenced with immunoSEQ multiplex PCR; TCRdb's copy has only in-frame clones and lacks some. The sample holds some 250,000 clones, more than 75% seen once. This sample comprised peripheral blood, obtained in a trial of Ad26.COV2.S vaccine versus placebo. The receptors were sampled from a person between 18 and 60 years old who received the Ad26.COV2.S COVID-19 vaccine or a placebo.

CDR3 in amino acids: CAISESGGSGGSEQFF. In nucleotides, the CDR3 is TGTGCCATCAGTGAGTCAGGGGGTAGCGGGGGTTCTGAGCAGTTCTTC. This chain connects TRBV10-3 to TRBJ2-1, with TRBD2 matching over 9 bases. The CDR3 has 16 amino acids. V lost 0 bases to trimming and J lost 9 bases; unmatched junction nucleotides: 9. Germline V gives CDR1 ENHRY, CDR2 SYGVKD.

The J gene is TRBJ2-2, the V gene TRBV19, with D perhaps matching TRBD1 or TRBD2 (5 bases each). The ends were cut back, 5 bases at V and 8 bases at J, with 12 bases in the middle. This CDR3 has 13 amino acids. Per germline, CDR1 LNHDA and CDR2 SQIVND (reference sequence). For the CDR3, the DNA is TGTGCCAGTAGTCGAGGGGTTACAGGGGAGCTGTTTTTT. As protein: CASSRGVTGELFF.

This clone was seen only a few times. The J gene is TRBJ2-7, the V gene TRBV30, with TRBD2 as a possible D gene (5 bases). The germline V and J ends were trimmed by 2 bases and 1 base, with 6 bases remaining between them. The germline V gene encodes CDR1 GTSNPN and CDR2 SVGIG (reference sequence). The length of the CDR3 is 12 residues. CDR3 in DNA: TGTGCCTGGAGTCGGGGATCCTACGAGCAGTACTTC. Protein sequence: CAWSRGSYEQYF.

The V call is TRBV9, the J call TRBJ2-1; D unclear. The CDR3 has 17 amino acids. V was shortened by 0 bases and J by 0 bases, with 13 bases between the two germline ends. Germline CDR1 and CDR2: SGDLS and YYNGEE. CDR3 in amino acids: CASSVGRGKSSYNEQFF. The CDR3 DNA reads as TGTGCCAGCAGCGTAGGACGAGGCAAAAGCTCCTACAATGAGCAGTTCTTC.

The chain employs TRBV30 and TRBJ2-1; no reliable D call. V was trimmed by 7 bases and J by 1 base, leaving 11 bases between them. Germline values: CDR1 GTSNPN, CDR2 SVGIG (reference sequence). The CDR3 is made up of 13 amino acids. The CDR3 reads CALKVGSYNEQFF. CDR3 nucleotides: TGTGCCTTAAAAGTCGGTTCCTACAATGAGCAGTTCTTC.

The chain is built from TRBV28 and TRBJ2-7, with TRBD2 as a possible D gene (6 bases). This CDR3 comprises 16 residues. The V gene's germline CDR1 is MDHEN and CDR2 SYDVKM. Trimming stripped 5 bases from V and 5 bases from J, with 22 bases between. In DNA form, the CDR3 reads TGTGCCAGCAGTCTGGGACTGTCCCCAGTAGGGAACGAGCAGTACTTC. Translation: CASSLGLSPVGNEQYF.

On this clone itself: The junction differs from germline at one of its ends, possibly a read error. This rearrangement joins TRBV11-2 to TRBJ1-4, with D possibly matching TRBD1 (5 bases). Germline V CDR1 and CDR2: SGHAT, FQNNGV. The CDR3 spans 15 residues. The CDR3 coding sequence is TGTGCCAGCAGCCATGGGGACCGAACTAATGAGAAACTGTTTTTT. Translation: CASSHGDRTNEKLFF.

The gene calls are TRBV5-1 and TRBJ2-7; TRBD1 matches at 7 bases. Germline lookup yields CDR1 SGHRS and CDR2 YFSETQ. J gave up 4 bases and V 5 bases, and 9 bases lay outside the gene matches. The CDR3 has 14 residues. The CDR3 DNA sequence: TGCGCCAGCAGTCAAACCGGGACAGATTACGAGCAGTACTTC. This sequence encodes CASSQTGTDYEQYF.

The gene calls are TRBV19 and TRBJ2-6, with D possibly called TRBD1 or TRBD2 (5 bases each). The ends were cut back, 9 bases at V and 0 bases at J, with 18 bases in the middle. The CDR3 spans 17 residues. Germline CDR1 LNHDA, CDR2 SQIVND (reference sequence). CDR3 protein: CASGAVGRTSGANVLTF. The CDR3 DNA reads TGTGCCAGCGGGGCGGTAGGCAGGACCTCTGGGGCCAACGTCCTGACTTTC.

The chain carries TRBV15 and TRBJ2-3; 7 positions match TRBD1. V shed 0 bases and J 2 bases; nucleotides not matched to a gene: 5. CDR1 is LNHNV and CDR2 is YYDKDF in the germline V gene (reference sequence). The CDR3 runs to 16 residues. The CDR3 bases are TGTGCCACCAGCAGAGATCGACAGGGCTTCACAGATACGCAGTATTTT. It yields the protein CATSRDRQGFTDTQYF. Full variable domain (remainder filled in from reference TRBV15 and TRBJ2-3): DAMVIQNPRYQVTQFGKPVTLSCSQTLNHNVMYWYQQKSSQAPKLLFHYYDKDFNNEADTPDNFQSRRPNTSFCFLDIRSPGLGDTAMYLCATSRDRQGFTDTQYFGPGTRLTVL.

The chain is built from TRBV4-3 and TRBJ2-1; no firm D call. Trimming shortened V by 0 bases and J by 3 bases, and 9 bases separated the two germline ends. Germline V CDR1 and CDR2: LGHNA, YSLEER. The CDR3 is made up of 15 amino acids. The CDR3 DNA follows: TGCGCCAGCAGCCAAGATCGACCGTACTACAATGAGCAGTTCTTC. This translates into CASSQDRPYYNEQFF.

CDR3 DNA sequence: TGTGCCAGCAGTAGAGCGGGACAGGGCTTCGATGAGCAGTTCTTC. Protein sequence: CASSRAGQGFDEQFF. J is TRBJ2-1 and V is TRBV6-4, with 9 positions matching TRBD1. CDR1 is MRHNA, CDR2 SNTAGT, per germline. Trimming removed 5 bases from V and 8 bases from J; junction bases left unmatched: 10. The CDR3 is 15 residues long.

The genes are TRBV28 and TRBJ1-2, with TRBD1 matching 7 bases. Unmatched junction bases numbered 13, after V lost 11 bases and J lost 7 bases. This CDR3 comprises 13 residues. Germline assignment: CDR1 MDHEN and CDR2 SYDVKM. CDR3 residues: CAGGSDRAIGYTF. CDR3 coding DNA: TGTGCCGGGGGCTCAGACAGGGCAATTGGCTACACCTTC.

This clone was detected a few times. The chain uses TRBV18 and TRBJ2-1; perhaps TRBD1 as D (7 bases). V shed 1 base and J shed 1 base, with 14 bases lying between them. Germline CDR1 reads KGHSH; CDR2 reads LQKENI. The CDR3 is 17 amino acids. In DNA form, the CDR3 reads TGTGCCAGCTCACCACTGCAGGGGGGTCGGTCCTACAATGAGCAGTTCTTC. Amino acid sequence: CASSPLQGGRSYNEQFF.

The rearrangement joins TRBV6-5 to TRBJ1-4; unclear D gene. This CDR3 is 15 amino acids long. Germline loops: CDR1 MNHEY, CDR2 SVGAGI. Trimming removed 3 bases at V and 0 bases at J, with 8 bases between. CDR3 amino acids: CASSYGFATNEKLFF. CDR3 sequence (DNA): TGTGCCAGCAGTTATGGGTTCGCAACTAATGAAAAACTGTTTTTT.

The chain joins TRBV3-1 (or the pseudogene TRBV3-2) to TRBJ2-3; D ambiguous. Germline V gene data show CDR1 as LGHDT and CDR2 as YNNKEL (reference sequence). V shed 5 bases and J shed 5 bases, with 17 bases lying between them. The CDR3 spans 15 residues. In nucleotides, the CDR3 is TGTGCCAGCAGCACTCTGTCTCCCATGCAAGATACGCAGTATTTT. It translates to CASSTLSPMQDTQYF.

The rearrangement uses TRBV7-3 and TRBJ2-7; no clear D. V lost 5 bases and J 7 bases, leaving 15 bases between the germline ends. The CDR3 spans 13 residues. The germline CDR1 and CDR2 sequences are SGHTA and FQGTGA. CDR3 DNA: TGTGCCAGCAGCCCCAGTATATTGGGAGAGCAGTACTTC. Protein: CASSPSILGEQYF.

The chain has TRBV4-2 and TRBJ1-1; no clear D. CDR1 is LGHNA and CDR2 is YNFKEQ in the germline V gene. The CDR3 consists of 15 residues. V dropped 1 base and J dropped 0 bases, with 9 bases sitting between them. The CDR3 here is CASSQVQGMNTEAFF. The CDR3 nucleotides are TGTGCCAGCAGCCAAGTGCAAGGGATGAACACTGAAGCTTTCTTT.

The rearrangement uses TRBV13 and TRBJ2-7; no clear D. Germline V gene data show CDR1 as PRHDT and CDR2 as FYEKMQ (reference sequence). CDR3 length equals 14 residues. The V end was cut by 3 bases, the J end by 0 bases, with 9 bases between. This CDR3 reads CASSFGSLSYEQYF. In DNA, the CDR3 is TGTGCCAGCAGCTTCGGCAGCCTCTCCTACGAGCAGTACTTC.